The 16 T cell receptor beta chains listed next were all sequenced from one sample in a study of T cell clonotyping in hematopoietic cell transplantation. The table came from immunoSEQ multiplex PCR; TCRdb's copy has only in-frame clones and leaves some out. The table shows around 25,000 clones, with 90% to 96% occurring only once. The material sequenced was peripheral blood mononuclear cells. These TCRs come from a man in his fifties or sixties in good health. Some clones in this sample may be carry-over from other donors' samples.

The chain carries TRBV19 and TRBJ1-6, with 7 bases fitting TRBD1. V was pared by 6 bases and J by 10 bases, with 3 bases of the junction left unmatched. The CDR3 sequence is 12 residues long. Per germline, CDR1 LNHDA and CDR2 SQIVND (reference sequence). CDR3 sequence reads: CASRAGGSPLHF. In DNA form, the CDR3 reads TGTGCCAGTAGGGCAGGGGGATCACCCCTCCACTTT.

The chain combines TRBV30 with TRBJ1-5; tentative D call: TRBD1 (6 bases). V lost 0 bases and J lost 7, with 13 bases in between. The CDR3 has 14 residues. Germline V CDR1 and CDR2: GTSNPN, SVGIG (reference sequence). The CDR3 nucleotides read TGTGCCTGGAGTGTATCACAGGGACCCCAGCCCCAGCATTTT. Its protein product is CAWSVSQGPQPQHF. The full variable domain, rest sourced from reference TRBV30 and TRBJ1-5, is SQTIHQWPATLVQPVGSPLSLECTVEGTSNPNLYWYRQAAGRGLQLLFYSVGIGQISSEVPQNLSASRPQDRQFILSSKKLLLSDSGFYLCAWSVSQGPQPQHFGDGTRLSIL.

The chain links TRBV5-1 to TRBJ2-7; 8 nucleotides line up with TRBD1. The CDR3 extends over 15 amino acids. V gave up 4 bases and J gave up 2 bases; unmatched junction bases: 8. The germline V gene encodes CDR1 SGHRS and CDR2 YFSETQ. The CDR3 DNA sequence: TGCGCCAGCAGCCCTGGACAGGGCCTAGCCTACGAGCAGTACTTC. It is translated as CASSPGQGLAYEQYF.

The chain links TRBV20-1 to TRBJ1-2, with D unresolved. The length of the CDR3 is 11 residues. Germline V CDR1 and CDR2: DFQATT, SNEGSKA (reference sequence). Trimming removed 7 bases at V and 5 bases at J, with 11 bases between. The chain's CDR3 is CSVWAGYGYTF. The DNA for the CDR3 is TGCAGTGTCTGGGCTGGATATGGCTACACCTTC.

CDR3 DNA: TGTGCCAGCAGCCGCTCGGGAGGCAGCAATCAGCCCCAGCATTTT. Translating gives CASSRSGGSNQPQHF. The chain recombines TRBV11-2 with TRBJ1-5; D is uncertain. V lost 5 bases to trimming and J lost 1 base, with 12 bases between them. This CDR3 has 15 residues. Germline CDR1 is SGHAT and CDR2 is FQNNGV. Based on the CDR3 plus reference TRBV11-2 and TRBJ1-5, the full variable domain is EAGVAQSPRYKIIEKRQSVAFWCNPISGHATLYWYQQILGQGPKLLIQFQNNGVVDDSQLPKDRFSAERLKGVDSTLKIQPAKLEDSAVYLCASSRSGGSNQPQHFGDGTRLSIL.

This sequence joins TRBV30 and TRBJ1-5, with unresolved D. This CDR3 is 14 amino acids long. Germline-derived CDR1 and CDR2 are GTSNPN and SVGIG (reference sequence). Trimming cost V 0 bases and J 2 bases, with 8 bases left between them. CDR3 in DNA: TGTGCCTGGAGTGTACAAGGTGGCAATCAGCCCCAGCATTTT. The encoded protein is CAWSVQGGNQPQHF.

This chain uses TRBV7-2 with TRBJ1-2; the D gene is possibly TRBD1 (6 bases). CDR1 is SGHTA, CDR2 FQGNSA, per germline. Trimming left V 5 bases short and J 8 bases short, with 15 bases between. The CDR3 length is 13 residues. CDR3 region: CASSLVKGGGYTF. Here the CDR3 DNA reads TGTGCCAGCAGCCTCGTCAAGGGGGGCGGCTACACCTTC.

This chain connects TRBV5-1 to TRBJ1-4, with D possibly being TRBD1 (5 bases). V shed 4 bases and J shed 0 bases, with 10 bases lying between them. Germline assignment: CDR1 SGHRS and CDR2 YFSETQ. The length of the CDR3 is 15 residues. CDR3 sequence: CASSISGSTNEKLFF. CDR3 sequence (DNA): TGCGCCAGCAGCATATCAGGGTCAACTAATGAAAAACTGTTTTTT.

The chain joins TRBV14 to TRBJ1-1; D call uncertain. Per the germline V gene, CDR1 is SGHDN and CDR2 is FVKESK. Deletions cut 4 bases from V and 1 base from J, with 10 bases between. The CDR3 consists of 14 residues. The CDR3 DNA sequence: TGTGCCAGCAGCCGGTGGGAGGGGAACACTGAAGCTTTCTTT. Translated: CASSRWEGNTEAFF.

V is TRBV30 and J is TRBJ2-7; D might be TRBD1 or TRBD2, each matching 5 bases. The germline CDR1 and CDR2 sequences are GTSNPN and SVGIG (reference sequence). Trimming removed 0 bases at V and 1 base at J, with 16 bases between. CDR3 length: 16 residues. The chain's CDR3 is CAWSVQIGTASYEQYF. CDR3 coding DNA: TGTGCCTGGAGTGTACAGATCGGGACGGCATCCTACGAGCAGTACTTC.

This clone was recorded only once. The rearrangement links TRBV6-5 to TRBJ2-7; D is perhaps TRBD1 (6 bases). Trimming removed 6 bases at V and 2 bases at J, with 17 bases between. The CDR3 runs to 15 residues. CDR1 and CDR2 from the germline V gene are MNHEY and SVGAGI. CDR3 protein: CASSGPGHGPYEQYF. CDR3 bases: TGTGCCAGCAGCGGACCGGGACACGGGCCCTACGAGCAGTACTTC.

This clone was picked up one time. This chain connects TRBV28 to TRBJ1-5; no clear D. The CDR3 consists of 11 residues. V lost 7 bases, J lost 3 bases, and 4 bases lay in between. Germline lookup yields CDR1 MDHEN and CDR2 SYDVKM. DNA for the CDR3: TGTGCCAGCATGTCCAATCAGCCCCAGCATTTT. Translated, it gives CASMSNQPQHF.

This chain connects TRBV9 to TRBJ1-2, with D perhaps TRBD1 (6 bases). CDR3 length: 13 amino acids. Germline V CDR1 and CDR2: SGDLS, YYNGEE. The V end was cut by 3 bases, the J end by 8 bases, with 14 bases between. CDR3 amino acids: CASSADSREGYTF. In DNA, the CDR3 is TGTGCCAGCAGCGCGGACAGTCGGGAGGGCTACACCTTC.

V is TRBV28 and J is TRBJ1-5, with D possibly being TRBD1 (6 bases). CDR1 MDHEN and CDR2 SYDVKM come from the germline V gene. The CDR3 sequence is 15 residues long. V dropped 2 bases and J dropped 2 bases, with 10 bases sitting between them. The CDR3: CASSLNRAGNQPQHF. CDR3 nucleotides: TGTGCCAGCAGTTTAAACAGGGCGGGCAATCAGCCCCAGCATTTT.

The V gene is TRBV6-5, the J gene TRBJ2-5; TRBD1 agrees at 10 bases. CDR1 MNHEY and CDR2 SVGAGI come from the germline V gene. This CDR3 comprises 13 residues. The J segment lost 13 bases and the V segment lost 4 bases, leaving 9 bases of the junction unmatched. The CDR3 loop is CASSSDRGSAGYF. The CDR3, as DNA: TGTGCCAGCAGTTCGGACAGGGGGTCAGCGGGGTACTTC.

J is TRBJ2-3 and V is TRBV4-3, with 11 bases identical to TRBD2. With 1 base clipped from V and 1 base from J, the junction kept 1 base outside the gene matches. Germline V gives CDR1 LGHNA, CDR2 YSLEER. The CDR3 is made up of 16 amino acids. CDR3: CASSQVLAGGTDTQYF. Here the CDR3 DNA reads TGCGCCAGCAGCCAAGTACTAGCGGGGGGCACAGATACGCAGTATTTT.